The 30 T cell receptor beta chains presented below share a single source sample, sequenced in a study of blood T cells in healthy people across ages (dated by TCRdb to between 2014 and 2017). Library prep was done by 5' RACE. Sequencing instrument: Illumina HiSeq 2500. The second PCR ran for roughly 7 to 11 cycles and used a J-beta primer mix along with a sample-barcoded 5' primer. The public reads were run again by TCRdb, first through fastp at Q25 and then through MiXCR, and only productive beta chains were kept. All rows with the same CDR3 protein become a single entry with the most common DNA and genes. The sample includes fewer than 2,000,000 distinct CDR3 sequences, with roughly a third observed a single time. The ten largest clones add up to about 11% of the sample. Source material: blood. The receptors stem from a woman aged 25 to 39 in good health.

The chain employs TRBV12-3 or TRBV12-4 and TRBJ2-5; 16 bases line up with TRBD2. The CDR3 is 20 residues long. V was pared by 5 bases and J by 11 bases, with 23 bases of the junction left unmatched. CDR3 sequence (DNA): TGTGCCAGCAGTCCAGGACAGGGGGGACTAGCGGGAGGGCCTCTGGATGAGCAGTACTTC. This gives the protein CASSPGQGGLAGGPLDEQYF.

In this sample, this clonotype turned up a few times. V usage is TRBV6-1 and J usage is TRBJ1-1; D is uncertain. Trimming cost V 3 bases and J 3 bases, with 5 bases left between them. CDR3 length: 12 amino acids. Germline V gene sequence: CDR1 MNHNS, CDR2 SASEGT. The CDR3 DNA reads TGTGCCAGCAGTGAGTCGCACACTGAAGCTTTCTTT. It yields the protein CASSESHTEAFF.

The chain employs TRBV5-4 and TRBJ2-5; D gene ambiguous. From germline, CDR1 is SGHNT and CDR2 YYREEE (reference sequence). The CDR3 totals 13 residues. Trimming cost V 4 bases and J 4 bases, with 11 bases left between them. The CDR3 DNA is TGTGCCAGCAGCCCCGCCGAAGGAGAGACCCAGTACTTC. Translated, it gives CASSPAEGETQYF. The full variable domain, in which reference TRBV5-4 and TRBJ2-5 provide the parts outside the CDR3, is ETGVTQSPTHLIKTRGQQVTLRCSSQSGHNTVSWYQQALGQGPQFIFQYYREEENGRGNFPPRFSGLQFPNYSSELNVNALELDDSALYLCASSPAEGETQYFGPGTRLLVL.

This clonotype was picked up many times. The CDR3 region is CATSTRSGSDSYEQYF. CDR3 bases: TGTGCCACCAGCACCCGTAGCGGGAGTGACTCCTACGAGCAGTACTTC. The chain couples TRBV15 to TRBJ2-7; 9 bases are shared with TRBD2. The CDR3 consists of 16 residues. J was trimmed by 0 bases and V by 4 bases; bases with no gene match: 7. Germline CDR1 is LNHNV and CDR2 is YYDKDF (reference sequence).

The chain has TRBV7-9 and TRBJ2-1; 9 bases align to TRBD2. V gave up 1 base and J gave up 11 bases; unmatched junction bases: 6. Germline V gene sequence: CDR1 SEHNR, CDR2 FQNEAQ (reference sequence). CDR3 length: 14 residues. CDR3 in amino acids: CASSLVVAGVKQFF. CDR3 nucleotides: TGTGCCAGCAGCTTAGTGGTAGCGGGAGTGAAGCAGTTCTTC.

This clonotype showed up just a few times. Germline is not matched at one junction end, which may reflect a read error. The J gene is TRBJ2-1, the V gene TRBV7-9; 10 bases fit TRBD2. This CDR3 has 18 amino acids. Germline V gives CDR1 SEHNR, CDR2 FQNEAQ (reference sequence). CDR3 amino acids: CAGSLARDSGRINNEQFF. In DNA, the CDR3 is TGTGCCGGCAGCTTAGCGCGGGATAGCGGGAGGATCAACAATGAGCAGTTCTTC.

The chain couples TRBV20-1 to TRBJ2-7; unclear D gene. The germline gives CDR1 DFQATT, CDR2 SNEGSKA (reference sequence). The CDR3 runs 14 residues. The V end was cut by 8 bases, the J end by 0 bases, with 17 bases between. CDR3 bases: TGCAGTTCCTTCTACTCGAATGACTCCTACGAGCAGTACTTC. Translation: CSSFYSNDSYEQYF.

The chain links TRBV28 to TRBJ1-2, with 7 positions matching TRBD1. The CDR3 covers 14 residues. V gave up 8 bases and J gave up 8 bases; unmatched junction bases: 14. Per germline, CDR1 MDHEN and CDR2 SYDVKM. The CDR3: CASLRGRVSGGYTF. CDR3 DNA: TGTGCCAGCTTAAGGGGGCGCGTGTCAGGGGGCTACACCTTC.

Many counts were recorded for this clonotype. This chain links TRBV7-8 with TRBJ2-7, with 8 bases lining up with TRBD2. V trimming: 2 bases; J trimming: 2 bases; junction bases outside the gene matches: 2. The CDR3 runs to 14 residues. CDR1 and CDR2 (germline): SGHVS, FQNEAQ. CDR3 loop: CASSLRGGAYEQYF. DNA for the CDR3: TGTGCCAGCAGCTTACGGGGGGGCGCCTACGAGCAGTACTTC. The full variable domain, rest sourced from reference TRBV7-8 and TRBJ2-7, is GAGVSQSPRYKVAKRGQDVALRCDPISGHVSLFWYQQALGQGPEFLTYFQNEAQLDKSGLPSDRFFAERPEGSVSTLKIQRTQQEDSAVYLCASSLRGGAYEQYFGPGTRLTVT.

The J gene is TRBJ1-2, the V gene TRBV27, with 7 bases fitting TRBD1. This CDR3 has 15 amino acids. Germline V gene data show CDR1 as MNHEY and CDR2 as SMNVEV (reference sequence). Trimming removed 3 bases from V and 0 bases from J; junction bases left unmatched: 4. This CDR3 reads CASSLTTGTNYGYTF. CDR3 nucleotides: TGTGCCAGCAGTTTGACGACAGGGACTAACTATGGCTACACCTTC.

V and J are TRBV20-1 and TRBJ1-5, with D possibly matching TRBD1 (6 bases). Germline V gene lookup returns CDR1 DFQATT and CDR2 SNEGSKA (reference sequence). The germline V and J ends were trimmed by 0 bases and 3 bases, with 18 bases remaining between them. The CDR3 contains 17 residues. The CDR3: CSARDRYLDRFNQPQHF. The DNA of the CDR3 is TGCAGTGCTAGAGATCGGTATCTAGACAGGTTCAATCAGCCCCAGCATTTT.

This clonotype occurred a few times. CDR3 in amino acids: CASSSSVSTDTQYF. The CDR3 nucleotides are TGTGCCAGCAGCTCGTCCGTAAGCACAGATACGCAGTATTTT. V is TRBV7-9 and J is TRBJ2-3; D gene unclear. The CDR3 is 14 amino acids. The V end was cut by 4 bases, the J end by 0 bases, with 8 bases between. Germline values: CDR1 SEHNR, CDR2 FQNEAQ (reference sequence).

The rearrangement joins TRBV20-1 to TRBJ2-1; no clear D. Germline values: CDR1 DFQATT, CDR2 SNEGSKA (reference sequence). The CDR3 runs to 13 residues. The V end was cut by 8 bases, the J end by 6 bases, with 17 bases between. The CDR3 region has the DNA TGCAGTCCTGGGAAAGGGCCTCTCAATGAGCAGTTCTTC. As protein: CSPGKGPLNEQFF.

The chain is built from TRBV2 and TRBJ1-6; D not resolved. The CDR3 is 15 residues long. CDR1 SNHLY and CDR2 FYNNEI come from the germline V gene. Trimming removed 4 bases from V and 6 bases from J, with 13 bases in between. The CDR3 DNA follows: TGTGCCAGCAGTGCGGGGAAGAGGGTTAATTCACCCCTCCACTTT. Translation: CASSAGKRVNSPLHF.

The gene calls are TRBV5-1 and TRBJ2-7, with D hard to call. The CDR3 runs to 15 residues. Germline CDR1 is SGHRS and CDR2 is YFSETQ. V was clipped by 3 bases and J by 1 base, with 14 bases between them. The CDR3 bases are TGCGCCAGCAGCTCCATAGGTTTTAGGTCCTACGAGCAGTACTTC. This codes for CASSSIGFRSYEQYF.

The chain employs TRBV27 and TRBJ2-1; possibly TRBD2 for D (5 bases). V dropped 3 bases and J dropped 4 bases, with 16 bases sitting between them. This CDR3 region has 16 residues. Germline CDR1 is MNHEY and CDR2 is SMNVEV (reference sequence). The CDR3 region is CASSFVGGRNYNEQFF. The CDR3 DNA reads TGTGCCAGCAGTTTCGTCGGAGGACGGAATTACAATGAGCAGTTCTTC.

The chain employs TRBV9 and TRBJ2-1, with 8 nucleotides matching TRBD2. The J segment lost 7 bases and the V segment lost 0 bases, leaving 6 bases of the junction unmatched. The CDR3 consists of 15 residues. CDR1 and CDR2 (germline): SGDLS, YYNGEE. The CDR3 coding sequence is TGTGCCAGCAGCGTAGAGGGCGGGAGGTTGAATGAGCAGTTCTTC. Translating it yields CASSVEGGRLNEQFF. Supplemented by reference TRBV9 and TRBJ2-1, the full variable domain reads DSGVTQTPKHLITATGQRVTLRCSPRSGDLSVYWYQQSLDQGLQFLIQYYNGEERAKGNILERFSAQQFPDLHSELNLSSLELGDSALYFCASSVEGGRLNEQFFGPGTRLTVL.

This clonotype was seen more than once but under ten times. J is TRBJ2-1 and V is TRBV20-1; no firm D call. Germline CDR1 is DFQATT and CDR2 is SNEGSKA (reference sequence). The CDR3 has 15 residues. The V end was cut by 0 bases, the J end by 2 bases, with 11 bases between. The CDR3 coding sequence is TGCAGTGCTAGAGATCTGAACAGCCCCTACAATGAGCAGTTCTTC. This codes for CSARDLNSPYNEQFF.

This sequence joins TRBV28 and TRBJ1-2, with D perhaps TRBD1 (5 bases). Per germline, CDR1 MDHEN and CDR2 SYDVKM. The length of the CDR3 is 13 residues. V dropped 4 bases and J dropped 3 bases, with 9 bases sitting between them. DNA of the CDR3: TGTGCCAGCAGTTCGGGACTCCACTATGGCTACACCTTC. Translation: CASSSGLHYGYTF.

DNA of the CDR3: TGCAGTGCTACCTCCATGGACAAAAACTATGGCTACACCTTC. The encoded protein is CSATSMDKNYGYTF. This rearrangement joins TRBV20-1 to TRBJ1-2; the D gene is possibly TRBD1 (5 bases). CDR1 and CDR2 from the germline V gene are DFQATT and SNEGSKA (reference sequence). The CDR3 length is 14 residues. Trimming pared 4 bases from V and 2 bases from J, leaving 14 bases between.

This clonotype occurred a few times. V is TRBV20-1 and J is TRBJ2-7, with D tentatively TRBD1 (6 bases). Germline-derived CDR1 and CDR2 are DFQATT and SNEGSKA (reference sequence). Trimming stripped 5 bases from V and 1 base from J, with 12 bases between. This CDR3 has 13 residues. The CDR3 DNA reads TGCAGTGCTCCTCGCAGGGGATCCTACGAGCAGTACTTC. It specifies CSAPRRGSYEQYF.

The rearrangement joins TRBV7-6 to TRBJ1-1; 7 bases are shared with TRBD1. The CDR3 is made up of 13 amino acids. Germline CDR1 and CDR2: SGHVS and FNYEAQ. J was trimmed by 1 base and V by 8 bases; bases with no gene match: 4. The CDR3 coding sequence is TGTGCCAGCGCCCGACAGGGGAACACTGAAGCTTTCTTT. Translated, it gives CASARQGNTEAFF.

This chain links TRBV20-1 with TRBJ2-3; 11 bases line up with TRBD2. CDR3 length: 18 amino acids. The V gene end was trimmed by 0 bases and the J gene end by 1 base; junction bases not matched to a gene: 9. Germline values: CDR1 DFQATT, CDR2 SNEGSKA (reference sequence). This CDR3 reads CSAREMTSGVFGTDTQYF. As DNA, the CDR3 is TGCAGTGCTAGAGAGATGACTAGCGGGGTCTTCGGCACAGATACGCAGTATTTT.

This clonotype was seen only a few times. The CDR3 DNA sequence: TGCAGTGCGTTAAGGACTAGCGGGAACCAAGAGACCCAGTACTTC. Translating gives CSALRTSGNQETQYF. The chain uses TRBV20-1 and TRBJ2-5; the match to TRBD2 covers 12 bases. Germline V CDR1 and CDR2: DFQATT, SNEGSKA (reference sequence). The CDR3 spans 15 residues. V shed 6 bases and J 0 bases; nucleotides not matched to a gene: 5.

This clonotype occurred many times. The rearrangement links TRBV29-1 to TRBJ2-7, with TRBD1 matching 7 bases. Trimming at V came to 2 bases and at J to 4 bases, leaving 5 bases not matched to a gene. Germline V CDR1 and CDR2: SQVTM, ANQGSEA. The length of the CDR3 is 13 residues. CDR3: CSVERGGGYEQYF. The CDR3 nucleotides are TGCAGCGTTGAAAGAGGGGGCGGGTACGAGCAGTACTTC.

This clonotype was detected only a few times. The chain couples TRBV15 to TRBJ2-7; D remains ambiguous. CDR3 length: 16 amino acids. V lost 0 bases and J lost 3, with 15 bases in between. The V gene's germline CDR1 is LNHNV and CDR2 YYDKDF (reference sequence). CDR3 protein: CATSRDRYRGVYEQYF. Here the CDR3 DNA reads TGTGCCACCAGCAGAGATCGGTACCGAGGAGTCTACGAGCAGTACTTC.

The genes are TRBV27 and TRBJ1-5, with a tentative D call TRBD1 (6 bases). This CDR3 spans 14 amino acids. V was cut by 1 base and J by 7 bases, with 11 bases left in between. The germline CDR1 and CDR2 sequences are MNHEY and SMNVEV (reference sequence). The chain's CDR3 is CASSLYQGRQPQHF. In DNA, the CDR3 is TGTGCCAGCAGTTTATACCAGGGGAGGCAGCCCCAGCATTTT.

This chain links TRBV6-5 with TRBJ2-7, with 8 positions matching TRBD2. Germline CDR1 and CDR2: MNHEY and SVGAGI. V trimming: 3 bases; J trimming: 2 bases; junction bases outside the gene matches: 6. The CDR3 sequence is 15 residues long. The CDR3 DNA reads as TGTGCCAGCAGTTATCGTCGGGAGGGCACCTACGAGCAGTACTTC. Residues: CASSYRREGTYEQYF.

The chain has TRBV20-1 and TRBJ2-7; no clear D gene. Deletions cut 2 bases from V and 7 bases from J, with 15 bases between. This CDR3 region has 13 residues. Germline V gene sequence: CDR1 DFQATT, CDR2 SNEGSKA (reference sequence). CDR3 DNA: TGCAGTGCTAGAACGTACCTAGGATTTGAGCAGTACTTC. The encoded protein is CSARTYLGFEQYF.

In this sample, this clonotype turned up a few times. This chain links TRBV13 with TRBJ1-5; 8 bases agree with TRBD1. CDR3 size: 14 residues. Germline V gene data show CDR1 as PRHDT and CDR2 as FYEKMQ (reference sequence). The ends lost 6 bases at V and 4 bases at J; junction bases unmatched: 5. The CDR3 sequence is CASSSDRANQPQHF. The CDR3 DNA reads TGTGCCAGCAGTTCGGACAGGGCAAATCAGCCCCAGCATTTT.